The 21 T cell receptor beta chains given below trace back to one sample, sequenced in a study of coeliac disease. The protocol was immunoSEQ multiplex PCR, while the TCRdb copy is restricted to in-frame clones and leaves out a portion. The top ten clones hold roughly 9.8% of a sample with under 9,500 clones, around three fifths of them seen once. The sequenced sample consisted of intraepithelial lymphocytes from the gut. The receptor set was obtained from a woman aged 55-69 years with celiac disease.

The rearrangement uses TRBV29-1 and TRBJ2-7; TRBD2 might be the D (6 bases). Deletions cut 6 bases from V and 3 bases from J, with 18 bases between. Per the germline V gene, CDR1 is SQVTM and CDR2 is ANQGSEA. The CDR3 has 14 amino acids. The CDR3 bases are TGCAGCGTCGGGTGGGCTAGCGCTAACTACGAGCAGTACTTC. Encoded protein: CSVGWASANYEQYF.

In its sample, this clone was seen a few times. CDR3 coding DNA: TGCAGCGTTGTGGCGGGGTGGGGCACTGAAGCTTTCTTT. Translation gives CSVVAGWGTEAFF. This chain joins TRBV29-1 and TRBJ1-1, with unresolved D. Germline V CDR1 and CDR2: SQVTM, ANQGSEA. The CDR3 is 13 amino acids. Deletions cut 4 bases from V and 4 bases from J, with 13 bases between.

This clone appeared a few times. The chain links TRBV6-1 to TRBJ2-1, with 9 nucleotides matching TRBD1. Per the germline V gene, CDR1 is MNHNS and CDR2 is SASEGT. V gave up 5 bases and J gave up 5 bases; unmatched junction bases: 7. The CDR3 is made up of 15 amino acids. The CDR3 DNA reads as TGTGCCAGCAGTAGTCGACAGGGGGTGGACAATGAGCAGTTCTTC. Protein: CASSSRQGVDNEQFF.

This chain links TRBV2 with TRBJ2-1; 12 bases are shared with TRBD2. V lost 8 bases, J lost 10 bases, and 6 bases stayed unmatched. This CDR3 is built from 13 residues. Germline assignment: CDR1 SNHLY and CDR2 FYNNEI. The DNA of the CDR3 is TGTGCCAGCCCCACTAGCGGGAGGATCGAGCAGTTCTTC. Encoded protein: CASPTSGRIEQFF.

The chain joins TRBV15 to TRBJ1-2; weak D call: TRBD1 (5 bases). The germline V gene has CDR1 LNHNV and CDR2 YYDKDF (reference sequence). V shed 5 bases and J shed 4 bases, with 14 bases lying between them. This CDR3 spans 14 amino acids. The CDR3 region has the DNA TGTGCCACCAGCTCACAGGATAATGCCTATGGCTACACCTTC. This codes for CATSSQDNAYGYTF.

The V gene is TRBV19, the J gene TRBJ1-2; D unclear. CDR1 is LNHDA and CDR2 is SQIVND in the germline V gene (reference sequence). Trimming shortened V by 3 bases and J by 7 bases, and 12 bases separated the two germline ends. The CDR3 is made up of 13 amino acids. CDR3 in DNA: TGTGCCAGTAGTATCCCAGCAGGCCGTGGCTACACCTTC. This encodes CASSIPAGRGYTF.

The V call is TRBV21-1, the J call TRBJ2-5; the table gives TRBD1 as D, unverified against the DNA. TRBV21-1 is given as a pseudogene. The CDR3 runs to 13 residues. CDR3 in amino acids: CASSRDSQETQYF. The CDR3 nucleotides read TGTGCCAGCAGCAGGGACAGCCAAGAGACCCAGTACTTC.

This chain connects TRBV6-6 to TRBJ1-1; 8 bases are a match to TRBD1. Germline V gene sequence: CDR1 MNHNY, CDR2 SVGAGI (reference sequence). V gave up 5 bases and J gave up 1 base; unmatched junction bases: 0. The CDR3 covers 13 residues. CDR3 DNA: TGTGCCAGCAGTGACAGGGGGAACACTGAAGCTTTCTTT. It is translated as CASSDRGNTEAFF.

The V gene is TRBV29-1, the J gene TRBJ1-5; D remains ambiguous. V was cut by 4 bases and J by 6 bases, with 13 bases left in between. The CDR3 contains 13 residues. Germline V gene lookup returns CDR1 SQVTM and CDR2 ANQGSEA. The CDR3 coding sequence is TGCAGCGTTGGACCGCAATCAGGTCAGCCCCAGCATTTT. Translation: CSVGPQSGQPQHF.

The chain joins TRBV2 to TRBJ1-5, with a possible D match to TRBD1 (6 bases). Germline V gene data show CDR1 as SNHLY and CDR2 as FYNNEI. This CDR3 region has 14 residues. V was trimmed by 4 bases and J by 9 bases, leaving 16 bases between them. This CDR3 reads CASSAGQSDRPQHF. The CDR3 DNA follows: TGTGCCAGCAGTGCTGGACAGTCCGATAGGCCCCAGCATTTT.

In this sample, this clone turned up a few times. V gene TRBV28 combines with J gene TRBJ2-7; 7 bases fit TRBD2. The V segment lost 6 bases and the J segment 0 bases; nucleotides outside the gene matches: 8. The CDR3 contains 15 residues. CDR1 is MDHEN and CDR2 is SYDVKM in the germline V gene. CDR3 sequence reads: CASSPGRGSSYEQYF. Here the CDR3 DNA reads TGTGCCAGCAGCCCAGGGCGGGGGAGCTCCTACGAGCAGTACTTC.

This chain uses TRBV5-4 with TRBJ2-7; D might be TRBD1 (6 bases). The CDR3 is 12 residues long. V gave up 4 bases and J gave up 6 bases, with 11 bases separating them. CDR1 and CDR2 from the germline V gene are SGHNT and YYREEE (reference sequence). The CDR3 region is CASSQSRGEQYF. DNA for the CDR3: TGTGCCAGCAGCCAGTCCAGGGGCGAGCAGTACTTC.

This chain joins TRBV28 and TRBJ1-3; TRBD1 matches 7 bases. V shed 3 bases and J 4 bases; nucleotides not matched to a gene: 9. Germline loops: CDR1 MDHEN, CDR2 SYDVKM. The CDR3 loop spans 16 amino acids. CDR3 residues: CASSFPPDRVGNTIYF. The DNA of the CDR3 is TGTGCCAGCAGTTTCCCTCCCGACAGGGTCGGAAACACCATATATTTT.

By share, this clone ranks as medium-sized. The rearrangement joins TRBV5-1 to TRBJ2-1, with 10 bases aligning to TRBD2. Germline CDR1 SGHRS, CDR2 YFSETQ. The V segment lost 6 bases and the J segment 0 bases; nucleotides outside the gene matches: 6. The CDR3 spans 16 residues. The CDR3 sequence: CASTFSGGSSYNEQFF. The CDR3 region has the DNA TGCGCCAGCACCTTTAGCGGGGGGAGCTCCTACAATGAGCAGTTCTTC.

The chain uses TRBV5-1 and TRBJ2-5; 8 positions agree with TRBD1. Trimming at V came to 4 bases and at J to 4 bases, leaving 9 bases not matched to a gene. Germline-derived CDR1 and CDR2 are SGHRS and YFSETQ. The CDR3 loop spans 15 amino acids. CDR3: CASSARTGTVETQYF. CDR3 bases: TGCGCCAGCAGCGCTCGGACAGGGACGGTAGAGACCCAGTACTTC.

This rearrangement joins TRBV6-4 to TRBJ2-6; 7 bases agree with TRBD2. The CDR3 is 14 residues long. CDR1 MRHNA and CDR2 SNTAGT come from the germline V gene. Trimming at V came to 8 bases and at J to 3 bases, leaving 4 bases not matched to a gene. CDR3 sequence: CASSTGGGANVLTF. The CDR3 bases are TGTGCCAGCTCCACGGGAGGTGGGGCCAACGTCCTGACTTTC.

Sample share makes this clone medium-sized. The chain recombines TRBV5-6 with TRBJ2-5, with TRBD2 identical over 11 bases. CDR1 is SGHDT and CDR2 is YYEEEE in the germline V gene. J was trimmed by 5 bases and V by 4 bases; bases with no gene match: 7. The CDR3 sequence is 15 residues long. The CDR3 reads CASSATSGSRETQYF. The DNA for the CDR3 is TGTGCCAGCAGCGCAACTAGCGGGAGTAGGGAGACCCAGTACTTC.

The J gene is TRBJ1-1, the V gene TRBV19, with 8 bases fitting TRBD1. The CDR3 spans 19 residues. The V and J ends lost 2 bases and 5 bases, in that order; junction bases with no gene match: 19. The germline gives CDR1 LNHDA, CDR2 SQIVND (reference sequence). The CDR3 is CASSIFLGEAGGLRTEAFF. For the CDR3, the DNA is TGTGCCAGTAGTATATTTTTGGGCGAGGCAGGGGGCTTAAGAACTGAAGCTTTCTTT.

This clone was seen a single time. The CDR3 sequence: CASSLSGGQGWSYTF. The DNA for the CDR3 is TGTGCCAGCAGTTTATCGGGGGGACAGGGATGGAGCTACACCTTC. The genes are TRBV27 and TRBJ1-2, with 9 bases matching TRBD1. Trimming at V came to 0 bases and at J to 9 bases, leaving 8 bases not matched to a gene. The CDR3 loop spans 15 amino acids. The V gene's germline CDR1 is MNHEY and CDR2 SMNVEV (reference sequence).

This rearrangement joins TRBV6-5 to TRBJ1-4, with TRBD1 identical over 7 bases. Germline CDR1 MNHEY, CDR2 SVGAGI. This CDR3 is 14 amino acids long. V was pared by 4 bases and J by 5 bases, with 4 bases of the junction left unmatched. CDR3 sequence (DNA): TGTGCCAGCAGTTTTGACAGGGTCAATGAAAAACTGTTTTTT. This sequence encodes CASSFDRVNEKLFF.

V usage is TRBV15 and J usage is TRBJ2-7; a possible D gene is TRBD1 (6 bases). This CDR3 spans 17 amino acids. The germline V gene encodes CDR1 LNHNV and CDR2 YYDKDF (reference sequence). V was shortened by 1 base and J by 3 bases, with 19 bases between the two germline ends. The CDR3 loop is CATSRGQAYYYYYEQYF. The CDR3 region has the DNA TGTGCCACCAGCAGAGGACAGGCGTACTACTACTACTACGAGCAGTACTTC.